The entry that follows covers one T cell receptor beta chain sequence. TCRdb's table, derived via immunoSEQ multiplex PCR, lists solely in-frame clones and lacks some. The sample includes about 80,000 clones, 92% of them seen just once. The data are from a study of T cell changes during pregnancy in multiple sclerosis. The CDR3 is 15 amino acids. Germline V gene data show CDR1 as LNHDA and CDR2 as SQIVND (reference sequence). The V end lost 1 base, the J end lost 4 bases, and 13 bases lay between the germline ends. The V call is TRBV19, the J call TRBJ1-1; a weak D match, TRBD1 (5 bases). Sequencing was performed on peripheral blood, taken before pregnancy. This TCR derives from a female donor with multiple sclerosis, enrolled in a pregnancy study. The CDR3 DNA sequence: TGTGCCAGTAGTATAGTTGCAGGGTTCGGCACTGAAGCTTTCTTT. Its translation: CASSIVAGFGTEAFF.